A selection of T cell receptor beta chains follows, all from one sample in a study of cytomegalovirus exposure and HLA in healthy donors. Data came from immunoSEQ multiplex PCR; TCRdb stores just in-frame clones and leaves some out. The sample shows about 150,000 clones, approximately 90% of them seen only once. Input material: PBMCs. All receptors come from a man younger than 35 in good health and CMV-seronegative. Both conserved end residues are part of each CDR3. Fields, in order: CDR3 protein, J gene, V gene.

CDR3: CASSDTAGELFF
J: TRBJ2-2
V: TRBV6-1

CDR3: CASSLGGISTDTQYF
J: TRBJ2-3
V: TRBV11-2

CDR3: CAWSGKAGGRDTQYF
J: TRBJ2-3
V: TRBV30

CDR3: CASSAQANQPQHF
J: TRBJ1-5
V: TRBV6-1

CDR3: CASSYSGGGTDTQYF
J: TRBJ2-3
V: TRBV6-5

CDR3: CASSQAEGREQYF
J: TRBJ2-7
V: TRBV14

CDR3: CASSLAPAGVRYEQYF
J: TRBJ2-7
V: TRBV7-9

CDR3: CASTPYSSSGANVLTF
J: TRBJ2-6
V: TRBV5-1

CDR3: CASSILAGFNNEQFF
J: TRBJ2-1
V: TRBV6-4

CDR3: CASSLGVPSNEKLFF
J: TRBJ1-4
V: TRBV5-1

CDR3: CASSFSTGSSYNEQFF
J: TRBJ2-1
V: TRBV28

CDR3: CAWGTGYNEQFF
J: TRBJ2-1
V: TRBV30

CDR3: CSVRDEMNTEAFF
J: TRBJ1-1
V: TRBV29-1

CDR3: CASGSPLSGTQFF
J: TRBJ2-1
V: TRBV12-5

CDR3: CACQGAGTDTQYF
J: TRBJ2-3
V: TRBV30

CDR3: CASSVQSGTGLYEQYF
J: TRBJ2-7
V: TRBV7-2

CDR3: CASRPPANEKLFF
J: TRBJ1-4
V: TRBV6-5

CDR3: CASSRGWGAYNEQFF
J: TRBJ2-1
V: TRBV18

CDR3: CASSLNLGNTIYF
J: TRBJ1-3
V: TRBV5-6

CDR3: CASSQQVPEQYF
J: TRBJ2-7
V: TRBV28

CDR3: CASSLDREKLFF
J: TRBJ1-4
V: TRBV28

CDR3: CASGRLAESTDTQYF
J: TRBJ2-3
V: TRBV10-2

CDR3: CASSFQGAGELFF
J: TRBJ2-2
V: TRBV6-5

CDR3: CASSPAILAANEQFF
J: TRBJ2-1
V: TRBV2

CDR3: CASSPLGQGHGEQFF
J: TRBJ2-1
V: TRBV11-2

CDR3: CASSYSAAPGGTEAFF
J: TRBJ1-1
V: TRBV6-5

CDR3: CASSLGDSPYEQYF
J: TRBJ2-7
V: TRBV5-1

CDR3: CASTQGRLPGHNEQFF
J: TRBJ2-1
V: TRBV11-2

CDR3: CASSLATGGREQFF
J: TRBJ2-1
V: TRBV7-7

CDR3: CASSQTQGFRYGYTF
J: TRBJ1-2
V: TRBV7-2

CDR3: CAGTGKGNEQFF
J: TRBJ2-1
V: TRBV25-1

CDR3: CASSPRGGQPQHF
J: TRBJ1-5
V: TRBV18

CDR3: CASRNRGNPSEAFF
J: TRBJ1-1
V: TRBV6-6

CDR3: CSVAGTGQAEAFF
J: TRBJ1-1
V: TRBV29-1

CDR3: CASSSQTATRSGANVLTF
J: TRBJ2-6
V: TRBV28

CDR3: CASGGKAGLGELFF
J: TRBJ2-2
V: TRBV4-1

CDR3: CASSRLGGNGYTF
J: TRBJ1-2
V: TRBV4-1

CDR3: CASITSTGPGNTIYF
J: TRBJ1-3
V: TRBV6-1

CDR3: CASSRRGNTIYF
J: TRBJ1-3
V: TRBV6-5

CDR3: CASSGRGRTIYEQYF
J: TRBJ2-7
V: TRBV25-1

CDR3: CASSPDTNYGYTF
J: TRBJ1-2
V: TRBV6-5

CDR3: CASRPGQLNQPQHF
J: TRBJ1-5
V: TRBV19

CDR3: CAISDRKAESSYEQYF
J: TRBJ2-7
V: TRBV10-3

CDR3: CASRPPRDRGRVLDEQFF
J: TRBJ2-1
V: TRBV28

CDR3: CASNDPGSPSSSYNEQFF
J: TRBJ2-1
V: TRBV28

CDR3: CASSPPRGQYNYGYTF
J: TRBJ1-2
V: TRBV7-2

CDR3: CASSSVGTGTPGYTF
J: TRBJ1-2
V: TRBV4-2

CDR3: CASSHREGETQYF
J: TRBJ2-5
V: TRBV4-1

CDR3: CASSLGQGMYNEQFF
J: TRBJ2-1
V: TRBV27

CDR3: CASSLVAGPDNEQFF
J: TRBJ2-1
V: TRBV5-4

CDR3: CASSALGISGANVLTF
J: TRBJ2-6
V: TRBV2

CDR3: CASSQDRTGPYGYTF
J: TRBJ1-2
V: TRBV4-3

CDR3: CASSDIWTGSWGYGYTF
J: TRBJ1-2
V: TRBV6-1

CDR3: CASSQDASAETQYF
J: TRBJ2-5
V: TRBV4-1

CDR3: CASSEALAGSYNEQFF
J: TRBJ2-1
V: TRBV6-1

CDR3: CASSYAGSTEAFF
J: TRBJ1-1
V: TRBV6-5